This TCR beta chain was identified during a study of blood T cell repertoires in COVID-19 (dated by TCRdb to the early 2020s). With regard to the full study: Samples from collaborators originated in the United States, Italy and Spain and spanned both the acute and convalescent phases of COVID-19. The samples were drawn from the first 160 participants of the ongoing ImmuneRACE study and from more than 1,000 subjects provided by 6 global collaborators. Nearly every sample came with metadata listing a de-identified subject ID, COVID-19 status, age in years and sex. Where HLA class I and class II types were available, the types were taken from metadata supplied by the sample provider, not from assay-based typing. Deeply sampled blood TCRbeta repertoires from subjects exposed to, actively infected with, or recovered from COVID-19 were included in the dataset. The prospective study material was composed of cDNA or gDNA derived from T cells, B-cell-depleted T cells, or PBMCs. The repertoires were made available in a free public database intended to serve as a resource for research on the immune response to SARS-CoV-2. The study at large found these results: Clinical and demographic metadata were provided uncurated, with the amount varying by source and participant.

The collaborating institutions used their own protocols to collect whole blood in K2EDTA tubes. For TCRbeta analysis, collaborator samples were shipped as frozen whole blood, as isolated PBMCs, or as DNA extracted from either sample type. The CDR3 measures 16 amino acids from cysteine to phenylalanine. This entry keeps only the CDR3 DNA: 48 bases, framed from base 1. Based on the germline V gene, the CDR1 and CDR2 sequences are LGHNA and YSLEER. The germline V end is reduced by 1 base and the J end by 4 bases; junction bases left unmatched: 7. Notes on this clone: The antigen it recognizes is unknown. No base quality values were provided; no much bigger clone lies one nucleotide off.

The immunoSEQ Assay, a bias-controlled multiplex PCR, was used to amplify TCRbeta CDR3 regions from genomic DNA. The study's processing was this. Within the assay, amplification of reference gene primers was used to estimate how many nucleated cells each sample contained. To quantify the absolute abundance of each unique TCRbeta CDR3 rearrangement, sequence reads were collapsed and filtered. For each sample, productive Simpson clonality was calculated as the square root of Simpson's diversity index across productive rearrangements. This is the immuneACCESS table as TCRdb keeps it, with only in-frame sequences that have V and J called. A part of the clones is gone; compared with another copy, unresolved V genes explain less than half, and the rest is unexplained. The V and J calls and clone size come from that table; D and trimming were worked out from the DNA. The table for this sample lists 95,000 to 150,000 clones; over 75% of them were counted only once. The top ten constitute more than 4.5% of the sample.

This clonotype was sampled from an older woman with acute or convalescent COVID-19. The rearrangement combines TRBV4-3 with TRBJ2-5, and 9 bases in between align with TRBD2. Sequencing was performed on peripheral blood. The bases read TGCGCCAGCAGCCAAGGGTACGGTAGCGGGGGAGAGACCCAGTACTTC. This codes for CASSQGYGSGGETQYF.